This T cell receptor beta chain comes out of a study of T cell repertoires and HLA-DP antigens. Turning to the study itself: In vitro CD4+ alloreactivity was against HeLa-presented HLA-DP. DNA input averaged about 220 ng in sorted CD137+CD4+ and roughly 1,100 ng in pre-culture CD4+.

Sequenced by immunoSEQ multiplex PCR; TCRdb stores in-frame clones only, minus some. Here the sample spans approximately 100,000 clones, around nine tenths being singletons. Average purity of the negatively selected CD4+ T cells was about 98%. CDR1 and CDR2 from the germline V gene are LNHDA and SQIVND (reference sequence). This CDR3 has 13 residues. Deletions cut 8 bases from V and 5 bases from J, with 12 bases between. About this clone: The antigen is undetermined.

This receptor was identified in a man between 45 and 60 years old in good health and CMV-seronegative. The V and J genes are TRBV19 and TRBJ1-4; TRBD1 might be the D (5 bases). Sequences were obtained from CD4+ T cells from PBMCs. The CDR3 DNA is TGTGCCAGTTCCCGGGACGGGAATGAAAAACTGTTTTTT. It specifies CASSRDGNEKLFF.